The clone carrying this TCR beta chain has only one observation. Sequenced by immunoSEQ multiplex PCR; TCRdb stores in-frame clones only, minus some. The sample contains about 52,000 clones, over 65% of which appear only once. The sample originates from a study of blood T cell repertoires in COVID-19. The receptor's source is an elderly man with COVID-19, enrolled during active disease. What was sequenced was peripheral blood.

Here the CDR3 DNA reads TGTGCCAGCAGCCAAGGCCCTACAGCAAATCAGCCCCAGCATTTT. Protein product: CASSQGPTANQPQHF. The chain links TRBV3-1 (or the pseudogene TRBV3-2) to TRBJ1-5, with D unresolved. V was trimmed by 1 base and J by 4 bases, leaving 11 bases between them. Germline lookup yields CDR1 LGHDT and CDR2 YNNKEL (reference sequence). The CDR3 loop spans 15 amino acids.